The rows below give T cell receptor beta chains drawn from one sample of a study of response to subunit inactivated influenza vaccine. TCRdb re-called the RT-PCR reads through MiXCR, storing one row per CDR3 protein. The data contain over 450,000 distinct CDR3 sequences, under 15% of them singletons. The material was PBMCs from blood, obtained around seven weeks after vaccination. The receptors here all came from a man aged 45-65 years who received an inactivated influenza vaccine. The CDR3 runs from the conserved cysteine through the conserved F or W. The D gene is left open where the match is weak. The size field is filled for only some rows; it gives once, few, many or a size class.

clone_size	v_call	j_call	d_call	cdr3_aa	cdr3_nt
NA	TRBV11-3	TRBJ2-2	TRBD2	CASSLDGGATGELFF	TGTGCCAGCAGCTTAGACGGGGGGGCGACCGGGGAGCTGTTTTTT
many	TRBV7-9	TRBJ2-5	NA	CASSFGTETQYF	TGTGCCAGCAGCTTTGGGACAGAGACCCAGTACTTC
NA	TRBV12-5	TRBJ2-5	TRBD1	CASGSGTGGYETQYF	TGTGCTAGTGGATCCGGGACAGGGGGCTACGAGACCCAGTACTTC
few	TRBV24-1	TRBJ2-1	NA	CATSGRGYNEQFF	TGTGCCACCAGTGGGCGGGGCTACAATGAGCAGTTCTTC
many	TRBV10-3	TRBJ2-2	TRBD1	CAIRQDRGRDTGELFF	TGTGCCATCAGGCAGGACAGGGGGCGCGACACCGGGGAGCTGTTTTTT
NA	TRBV28	TRBJ2-7	NA	CASSLPQGRREQYF	TGTGCCAGCAGTTTACCCCAGGGGCGTCGGGAGCAGTACTTC
once	TRBV10-3	TRBJ2-1	TRBD2	CAIRGGGLAKYGEQFF	TGTGCCATCCGGGGGGGAGGACTAGCGAAATACGGTGAGCAGTTCTTC
NA	TRBV5-1	TRBJ2-2	TRBD1	CASSLAGGSGTGELFF	TGCGCCAGCAGCTTAGCAGGGGGCTCTGGCACCGGGGAGCTGTTTTTT
NA	TRBV7-3	TRBJ2-3	TRBD1	CASSLQGATDTQYF	TGTGCCAGCAGCCTACAGGGGGCCACAGATACGCAGTATTTT
few	TRBV7-2	TRBJ1-2	NA	CASSLESAGTRNYGYTF	TGTGCCAGCAGCTTGGAATCAGCCGGGACGAGGAACTATGGCTACACCTTC
NA	TRBV6-2/TRBV6-3	TRBJ2-1	NA	CASSYIRGEQFF	TGTGCCAGCAGCTACATTCGGGGCGAGCAGTTCTTC
NA	TRBV29-1	TRBJ2-7	TRBD1	CSALDRGPHEQYF	TGCAGCGCCCTGGACAGGGGGCCCCACGAGCAGTACTTC
NA	TRBV29-1	TRBJ2-1	NA	CSVERVAVSWEQFF	TGCAGCGTTGAAAGGGTGGCGGTATCCTGGGAGCAGTTCTTC
few	TRBV7-2	TRBJ1-1	NA	CASSLRPPLSEAFF	TGTGCCAGCAGCTTAAGGCCCCCCCTCAGTGAAGCTTTCTTT
few	TRBV20-1	TRBJ1-6	NA	CSARDPGRRNSPLHF	TGCAGTGCTAGAGACCCGGGACGCAGAAATTCACCCCTCCACTTT
NA	TRBV7-2	TRBJ2-7	TRBD1	CASSLWTGTGSEQYF	TGTGCCAGCAGCCTCTGGACAGGGACTGGGTCCGAGCAGTACTTC
NA	TRBV5-1	TRBJ1-1	NA	CASSQEIGTGSEAFF	TGCGCCAGCAGCCAAGAAATAGGGACCGGCTCTGAAGCTTTCTTT
many	TRBV12-3/TRBV12-4	TRBJ2-7	NA	CASSMGGGYYEQYF	TGTGCCAGCAGTATGGGCGGCGGATACTACGAGCAGTACTTC
few	TRBV28	TRBJ2-5	TRBD2	CASSPAPGGKTQYF	TGTGCCAGCAGTCCTGCGCCGGGGGGGAAGACCCAGTACTTC
NA	TRBV9	TRBJ1-2	NA	CASSVGRGYTF	TGTGCCAGCAGCGTAGGTCGGGGCTACACCTTC
NA	TRBV29-1	TRBJ2-1	NA	CSVEEGLAYNEQFF	TGCAGCGTTGAAGAGGGACTTGCCTACAATGAGCAGTTCTTC
few	TRBV6-2/TRBV6-3	TRBJ2-3	NA	CASSTGTIAFLTDTQYF	TGTGCCAGCAGCACCGGGACCATCGCCTTCCTCACAGATACGCAGTATTTT
many	TRBV7-8	TRBJ2-3	TRBD2	CASSPGAGGPHTQYF	TGTGCCAGCAGCCCGGGAGCGGGGGGGCCTCATACGCAGTATTTT
few	TRBV9	TRBJ2-3	TRBD2	CASSPYGGASDTQYF	TGTGCCAGCAGCCCTTACGGGGGGGCCTCAGATACGCAGTATTTT
few	TRBV3-1	TRBJ2-1	TRBD2	CASSQESSGGGLSEQFF	TGTGCCAGCAGCCAAGAGTCGAGCGGGGGGGGGTTAAGTGAGCAGTTCTTC
few	TRBV3-1	TRBJ1-2	NA	CASSQGAGVNYGYTF	TGTGCCAGCAGCCAAGGCGCGGGGGTTAACTATGGCTACACCTTC
few	TRBV6-5	TRBJ1-6	NA	CASSYRPKEKSYNSPLHF	TGTGCCAGCAGTTACCGACCTAAGGAGAAGTCCTATAATTCACCCCTCCACTTT
NA	TRBV19	TRBJ2-7	NA	CASSITAASYEQYF	TGTGCCAGTAGTATTACGGCAGCCTCCTACGAGCAGTACTTC
NA	TRBV20-1	TRBJ2-7	NA	CSAKLTRRGEQYF	TGCAGTGCCAAATTAACTAGAAGGGGCGAGCAGTACTTC
NA	TRBV20-1	TRBJ2-1	TRBD2	CSAPDRLSGFSYNEQFF	TGCAGTGCTCCAGACCGCCTTAGCGGGTTTTCCTACAATGAGCAGTTCTTC
NA	TRBV5-1	TRBJ1-2	TRBD1	CASSGGPGQATLTNYGYTF	TGCGCCAGCAGCGGAGGACCGGGACAGGCAACCCTAACTAACTATGGCTACACCTTC
many	TRBV10-3	TRBJ2-7	NA	CAIMGRTGYEQYF	TGTGCCATCATGGGGAGGACGGGCTACGAGCAGTACTTC
NA	TRBV7-8	TRBJ2-5	NA	CASSLRHLSRETQYF	TGTGCCAGCAGCTTGCGTCACCTATCCAGGGAGACCCAGTACTTC
NA	TRBV6-5	TRBJ2-5	NA	CASSNHRESETQYF	TGTGCCAGCAGTAACCACAGGGAGTCGGAGACCCAGTACTTC
NA	TRBV24-1	TRBJ1-5	TRBD1	CATQNRGPSNQPQHF	TGTGCCACCCAGAACAGGGGGCCAAGCAATCAGCCCCAGCATTTT
few	TRBV7-9	TRBJ2-5	NA	CASSWGTQETQYF	TGTGCCAGCAGCTGGGGGACCCAAGAGACCCAGTACTTC
few	TRBV20-1	TRBJ2-1	NA	CSAPPGVKREQFF	TGCAGTGCCCCCCCAGGGGTAAAGCGGGAGCAGTTCTTC
NA	TRBV15	TRBJ1-3	NA	CATSGGDGRFGNTIYF	TGTGCCACCAGCGGAGGGGACGGGCGTTTTGGAAACACCATATATTTT
NA	TRBV4-2	TRBJ2-3	TRBD2	CASSPRTREDTQYF	TGTGCCAGCAGCCCTCGGACTAGAGAGGATACGCAGTATTTT
many	TRBV6-2/TRBV6-3	TRBJ1-6	NA	CASSYPTTHLGSPLHF	TGTGCCAGCAGTTACCCAACGACCCATTTGGGTTCACCCCTCCACTTT
NA	TRBV11-2	TRBJ2-3	NA	CASSLDVSGKDTQYF	TGTGCCAGCAGCTTAGATGTGTCGGGGAAAGATACGCAGTATTTT
few	TRBV7-2	TRBJ1-6	NA	CASSLGVQGGSPLHF	TGTGCCAGCAGCTTAGGGGTGCAGGGTGGTTCACCCCTCCACTTT
few	TRBV9	TRBJ2-7	NA	CASSAGQSFYEQYF	TGTGCCAGCAGCGCAGGACAGAGTTTCTACGAGCAGTACTTC
once	TRBV12-3/TRBV12-4	TRBJ2-1	TRBD1	CASTPLTGGPIKGQFF	TGTGCCAGCACCCCCCTGACAGGGGGCCCCATTAAGGGGCAGTTCTTC
NA	TRBV20-1	TRBJ2-5	TRBD2	CSAPEAGGEETQYF	TGCAGTGCCCCAGAAGCGGGAGGAGAGGAGACCCAGTACTTC
few	TRBV29-1	TRBJ2-7	NA	CSVRTDTYEQYF	TGCAGCGTGAGGACGGATACCTACGAGCAGTACTTC
NA	TRBV7-9	TRBJ2-7	TRBD1	CASSLVRGQAYEQYF	TGTGCCAGCAGCTTAGTACGGGGACAGGCCTACGAGCAGTACTTC
NA	TRBV10-1	TRBJ2-7	TRBD1	CASSVGDDRGRSEQYF	TGCGCCAGCAGTGTAGGCGATGACAGGGGGCGTTCCGAGCAGTACTTC
few	TRBV18	TRBJ2-3	NA	CASSPVVADTQYF	TGTGCCAGCTCACCAGTTGTGGCAGATACGCAGTATTTT
NA	TRBV20-1	TRBJ2-7	TRBD2	CSASGIRYEQYF	TGCAGTGCGAGCGGGATTCGCTACGAGCAGTACTTC
NA	TRBV20-1	TRBJ2-7	NA	CSASRRGAGEQYF	TGCAGTGCTAGCCGGAGGGGGGCAGGGGAGCAGTACTTC